These T cell receptor beta chains were read from a single sample in a study of shared clonotypes between healthy human individuals. Data came from immunoSEQ multiplex PCR; TCRdb stores just in-frame clones and leaves some out. The table includes 2 million to 3 million clones, approximately 90% detected once. The source material was naive CD4+ T cells sorted from blood. The receptors here all came from a man aged 18 to 35 in good health. Each CDR3 is given with its conserved first and last residue. The D gene is left open where the match is weak. Clone size, where shown, is once, few, many, or a class for clones that have expanded.

D gene: TRBD1; J gene: TRBJ1-6; clone size: once; V gene: TRBV5-1; CDR3 protein: CASSLEGGDSNSPLHF; CDR3 DNA: TGCGCCAGCAGCTTGGAAGGTGGGGACAGTAATTCACCCCTCCACTTT
D gene: TRBD1; J gene: TRBJ2-1; clone size: NA; V gene: TRBV5-1; CDR3 protein: CATPLGTEVFNEQFF; CDR3 DNA: TGCGCCACCCCGTTAGGGACAGAGGTATTCAATGAGCAGTTCTTC
D gene: NA; J gene: TRBJ1-3; clone size: once; V gene: TRBV19; CDR3 protein: CASSRAGSGNTIYF; CDR3 DNA: TGTGCCAGTAGTAGGGCCGGCTCTGGAAACACCATATATTTT
D gene: TRBD1; J gene: TRBJ2-7; clone size: NA; V gene: TRBV10-3; CDR3 protein: CAISIDRGEQYF; CDR3 DNA: TGTGCCATCAGTATAGACAGGGGGGAGCAGTACTTC
D gene: NA; J gene: TRBJ2-7; clone size: NA; V gene: TRBV10-3; CDR3 protein: CAISSGTYEQYF; CDR3 DNA: TGTGCCATCAGTTCAGGGACCTACGAGCAGTACTTC
D gene: TRBD1; J gene: TRBJ2-7; clone size: NA; V gene: TRBV2; CDR3 protein: CASTPPGTGVGEQYF; CDR3 DNA: TGTGCCAGCACTCCCCCGGGGACAGGGGTCGGCGAGCAGTACTTC
D gene: NA; J gene: TRBJ2-1; clone size: few; V gene: TRBV7-9; CDR3 protein: CASTISNEQFF; CDR3 DNA: TGTGCCAGCACCATAAGTAATGAGCAGTTCTTC
D gene: NA; J gene: TRBJ2-5; clone size: NA; V gene: TRBV30; CDR3 protein: CAWSLSDRDQETQYF; CDR3 DNA: TGTGCCTGGAGTCTATCTGACAGAGACCAAGAGACCCAGTACTTC
D gene: NA; J gene: TRBJ2-1; clone size: NA; V gene: TRBV6-4; CDR3 protein: CASSAGSSLNEQFF; CDR3 DNA: TGTGCCAGCAGTGCCGGTAGTTCTCTCAATGAGCAGTTCTTC
D gene: NA; J gene: TRBJ2-7; clone size: NA; V gene: TRBV6-5; CDR3 protein: CASSYKGSAYEQYF; CDR3 DNA: TGTGCCAGCAGTTACAAGGGAAGTGCCTACGAGCAGTACTTC
D gene: NA; J gene: TRBJ2-5; clone size: once; V gene: TRBV19; CDR3 protein: CASSPGVQETQYF; CDR3 DNA: TGTGCCAGTAGTCCCGGGGTCCAAGAGACCCAGTACTTC
D gene: NA; J gene: TRBJ2-2; clone size: NA; V gene: TRBV11-2; CDR3 protein: CASSLTGRTNTGELFF; CDR3 DNA: TGTGCCAGCAGCTTAACGGGGCGGACAAACACCGGGGAGCTGTTTTTT
D gene: NA; J gene: TRBJ2-7; clone size: NA; V gene: TRBV13; CDR3 protein: CASSLGGGAYEQYF; CDR3 DNA: TGTGCCAGCAGCTTAGGAGGCGGGGCGTACGAGCAGTACTTC
D gene: TRBD1; J gene: TRBJ2-7; clone size: NA; V gene: TRBV27; CDR3 protein: CASSADRVISSYEQYF; CDR3 DNA: TGTGCCAGCAGTGCTGACAGGGTGATAAGCTCCTACGAGCAGTACTTC
D gene: TRBD2; J gene: TRBJ2-7; clone size: NA; V gene: TRBV7-8; CDR3 protein: CASSLARASGDSYEQYF; CDR3 DNA: TGTGCCAGCAGCTTAGCGCGGGCTAGCGGGGACTCCTACGAGCAGTACTTC
D gene: NA; J gene: TRBJ1-1; clone size: NA; V gene: TRBV6-5; CDR3 protein: CASSYSRLLNTEAFF; CDR3 DNA: TGTGCCAGCAGTTACTCAAGGCTCCTGAACACTGAAGCTTTCTTT
D gene: TRBD2; J gene: TRBJ2-7; clone size: NA; V gene: TRBV5-1; CDR3 protein: CASSLGTTYEQYF; CDR3 DNA: TGCGCCAGCAGCCTCGGGACTACCTACGAGCAGTACTTC
D gene: NA; J gene: TRBJ2-3; clone size: NA; V gene: TRBV18; CDR3 protein: CASSPARGTDTQYF; CDR3 DNA: TGTGCCAGCTCACCAGCCCGGGGCACAGATACGCAGTATTTT
D gene: NA; J gene: TRBJ2-2; clone size: NA; V gene: TRBV25-1; CDR3 protein: CASAGRWELFF; CDR3 DNA: TGTGCCAGCGCGGGGCGGTGGGAGCTGTTTTTT
D gene: NA; J gene: TRBJ1-2; clone size: NA; V gene: TRBV7-2; CDR3 protein: CASSTLRGGYTF; CDR3 DNA: TGTGCCAGCAGCACTCTCAGAGGGGGCTACACCTTC
D gene: TRBD2; J gene: TRBJ2-7; clone size: NA; V gene: TRBV19; CDR3 protein: CASSIWREGAYEQYF; CDR3 DNA: TGTGCCAGTAGTATCTGGCGGGAGGGCGCCTACGAGCAGTACTTC
D gene: NA; J gene: TRBJ2-7; clone size: NA; V gene: TRBV28; CDR3 protein: CASSLPTPSAGSPKGVYEQYF; CDR3 DNA: TGTGCCAGCAGTTTACCTACCCCTTCCGCCGGGTCCCCAAAGGGTGTCTACGAGCAGTACTTC
D gene: TRBD2; J gene: TRBJ2-2; clone size: NA; V gene: TRBV5-1; CDR3 protein: CASSLGLAGALSTGELFF; CDR3 DNA: TGCGCCAGCAGCTTGGGACTAGCGGGAGCCTTGAGCACCGGGGAGCTGTTTTTT
D gene: NA; J gene: TRBJ2-7; clone size: NA; V gene: TRBV5-1; CDR3 protein: CASSSTTGYEQYF; CDR3 DNA: TGCGCCAGCAGCTCCACTACTGGATACGAGCAGTACTTC
D gene: TRBD1; J gene: TRBJ1-6; clone size: NA; V gene: TRBV5-1; CDR3 protein: CASSLASGQGNSPLHF; CDR3 DNA: TGCGCCAGCAGCTTGGCCTCGGGACAGGGGAATTCACCCCTCCACTTT
D gene: NA; J gene: TRBJ1-2; clone size: NA; V gene: TRBV2; CDR3 protein: CASSSTGSIYGYTF; CDR3 DNA: TGTGCCAGCAGCTCCACCGGGAGCATCTATGGCTACACCTTC
D gene: TRBD2; J gene: TRBJ2-5; clone size: NA; V gene: TRBV6-5; CDR3 protein: CASSPLAAPQTQYF; CDR3 DNA: TGTGCCAGCAGTCCACTAGCGGCCCCCCAGACCCAGTACTTC
D gene: NA; J gene: TRBJ2-5; clone size: NA; V gene: TRBV7-2; CDR3 protein: CASSPSKQQETQYF; CDR3 DNA: TGTGCCAGCAGCCCCAGTAAGCAACAAGAGACCCAGTACTTC